Here is one TCR beta chain with its context. This entry belongs to a study of OX40 agonist ivuxolimab in advanced cancers. Some clones are missing from TCRdb's copy, which holds only in-frame ones; the method was immunoSEQ multiplex PCR. The sample holds tens of thousands of clones, approximately 90% seen once. The sequence came from an adult with an advanced solid tumor such as melanoma, head and neck, liver or kidney cancer. The sample consisted of CD4+ or CD8+ T cells sorted from blood, taken in a trial of the OX40 agonist ivuxolimab.

The chain's CDR3 is CASSPEPGRQRETQYF. CDR3 nucleotides: TGTGCCAGCAGCCCTGAGCCGGGTCGGCAAAGAGAGACCCAGTACTTC. This chain uses TRBV7-6 with TRBJ2-5; D unclear. Trimming stripped 5 bases from V and 4 bases from J, with 20 bases between. From germline, CDR1 is SGHVS and CDR2 FNYEAQ. The CDR3 is made up of 16 amino acids.